The T cell receptor (beta chain) described here comes from a study of PD-1 blockade in classical Hodgkin lymphoma. The CDR3 runs 14 residues. The junction had 4 bases not matched to a gene; V was cut back by 3 bases and J by 6 bases. Concerning this clone: The antigen is unknown.

All patients relapsed after autologous stem cell transplantation, and brentuximab vedotin exposure varied. Classifying best responses yielded complete response, partial response or progressive disease. Sequenced by immunoSEQ multiplex PCR; TCRdb stores in-frame clones only, minus some. This sample has 15,000 to 20,000 clones, with around 80% found just once. The study, taken as a whole, reports: Some patients started nivolumab under 1 year after ASCT, and they were excluded. The CD4+ diversity rise by C4D1 was clearest in complete responders. For complete responders, baseline diversity was comparable to that of newly diagnosed patients.

The material was peripheral blood mononuclear cells (PBMCs), obtained before the second cycle of nivolumab. V usage is TRBV23-1 and J usage is TRBJ2-3, with 9 bases fitting TRBD1. TRBV23-1 is placed among ORFs of uncertain function. This TCR was recovered from a human donor with classical Hodgkin lymphoma. The CDR3 region is CASSHPGTGDTQYF. The CDR3 nucleotides are TGCGCCAGCAGTCACCCTGGGACAGGGGATACGCAGTATTTT.